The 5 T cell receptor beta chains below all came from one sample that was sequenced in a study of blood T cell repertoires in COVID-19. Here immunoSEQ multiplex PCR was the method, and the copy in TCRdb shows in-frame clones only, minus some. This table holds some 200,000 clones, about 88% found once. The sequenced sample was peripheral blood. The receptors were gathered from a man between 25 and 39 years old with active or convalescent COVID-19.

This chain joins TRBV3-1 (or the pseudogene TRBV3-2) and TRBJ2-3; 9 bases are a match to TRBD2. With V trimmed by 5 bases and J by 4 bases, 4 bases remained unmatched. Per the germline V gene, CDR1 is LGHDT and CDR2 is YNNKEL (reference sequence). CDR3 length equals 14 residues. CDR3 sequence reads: CASSWTSEADTQYF. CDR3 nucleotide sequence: TGTGCCAGCAGCTGGACTAGCGAGGCAGATACGCAGTATTTT.

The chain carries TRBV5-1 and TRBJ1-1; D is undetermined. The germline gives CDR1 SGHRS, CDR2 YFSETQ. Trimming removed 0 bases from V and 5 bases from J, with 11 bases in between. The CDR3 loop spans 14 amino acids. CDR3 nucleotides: TGCGCCAGCAGCTTGGCCAACAGCGGTACTGAAGCTTTCTTT. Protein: CASSLANSGTEAFF.

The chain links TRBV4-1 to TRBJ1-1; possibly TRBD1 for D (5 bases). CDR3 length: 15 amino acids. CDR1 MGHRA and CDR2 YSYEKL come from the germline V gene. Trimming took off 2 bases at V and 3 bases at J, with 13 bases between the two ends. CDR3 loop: CASSQRPGVDTEAFF. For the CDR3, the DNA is TGCGCCAGCAGCCAAAGGCCGGGGGTAGACACTGAAGCTTTCTTT.

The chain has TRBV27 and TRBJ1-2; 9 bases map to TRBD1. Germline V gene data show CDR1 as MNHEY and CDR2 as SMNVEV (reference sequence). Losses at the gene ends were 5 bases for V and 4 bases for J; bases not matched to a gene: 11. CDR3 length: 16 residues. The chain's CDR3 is CASSVDAGTGTYGYTF. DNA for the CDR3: TGTGCCAGCAGTGTCGACGCCGGGACAGGGACCTATGGCTACACCTTC.

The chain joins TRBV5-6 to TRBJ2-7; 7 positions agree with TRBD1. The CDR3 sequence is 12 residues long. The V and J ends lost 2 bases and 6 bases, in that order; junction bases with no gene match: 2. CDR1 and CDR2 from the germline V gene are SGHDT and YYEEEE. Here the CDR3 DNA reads TGTGCCAGCAGCTTCCGACAGGGCGAGCAGTACGTC. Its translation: CASSFRQGEQYV.